Sequencing of this TCR beta chain was carried out in a study of T cells expressing NK-cell markers. TCRdb re-called the 5' RACE reads and catalogs CDR3 proteins one per entry, DNA excluded. Its listing shows 150,000 to 200,000 distinct CDR3 sequences. Germline CDR1 is LGHDT and CDR2 is YNNKEL (reference sequence). CDR3 length: 15 residues. The sequenced sample consisted of blood T cells: a sorted CD56 or NKG2C T cell subset, CD4+ or CD8+ T cells, or bulk PBMC T cells (not recorded which). The chain links TRBV3-1 to TRBJ1-1; TCRdb names TRBD1, which stays unverified in the absence of DNA. The origin of this receptor is a woman aged 18 to 75 in good health. The CDR3 reads CASSETGQLNTEAFF.